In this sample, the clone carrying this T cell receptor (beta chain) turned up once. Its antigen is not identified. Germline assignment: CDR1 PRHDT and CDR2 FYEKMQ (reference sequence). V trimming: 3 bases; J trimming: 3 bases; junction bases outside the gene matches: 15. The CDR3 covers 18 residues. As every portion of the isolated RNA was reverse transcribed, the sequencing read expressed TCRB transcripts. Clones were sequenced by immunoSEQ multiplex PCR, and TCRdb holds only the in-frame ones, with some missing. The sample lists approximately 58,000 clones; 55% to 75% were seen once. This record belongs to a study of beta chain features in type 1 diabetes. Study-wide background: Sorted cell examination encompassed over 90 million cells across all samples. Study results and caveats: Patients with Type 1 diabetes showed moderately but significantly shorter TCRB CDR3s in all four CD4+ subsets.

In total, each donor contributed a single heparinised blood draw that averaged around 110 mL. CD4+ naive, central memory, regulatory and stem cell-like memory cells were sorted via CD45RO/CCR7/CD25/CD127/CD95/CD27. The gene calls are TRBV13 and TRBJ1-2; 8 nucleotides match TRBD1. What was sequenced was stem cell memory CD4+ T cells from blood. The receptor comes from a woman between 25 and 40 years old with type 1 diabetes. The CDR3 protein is CASSFSKPRTGRDYGYTF. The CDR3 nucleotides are TGTGCCAGCAGCTTCAGTAAACCTCGGACAGGGCGAGACTATGGCTACACCTTC.